Reported below is one TCR beta chain. What it binds is not known. This record comes from a study of T cell responses to AZD1222 COVID-19 vaccine. Points from the study as a whole: Regions left unmutated in variants are reportedly the target of nearly half of spike-specific TCRs.

The V end lost 4 bases, the J end lost 9 bases, and 15 bases lay between the germline ends. The CDR3 length is 13 residues. The germline gives CDR1 MGHRA, CDR2 YSYEKL. Only in-frame clones appear in the TCRdb table, and some are missing; sequencing was by immunoSEQ multiplex PCR. Found here are around 200,000 clones, 88% of them singletons; the top ten hold 25% to 30%. V and J are TRBV4-1 and TRBJ2-5; the D is unclear. The receptor was isolated from an adult who received the AZD1222 COVID-19 vaccine. This specimen consisted of peripheral blood, obtained 28 days after the second AZD1222 dose. The CDR3 reads CASSPPSAAAQYF. CDR3 coding DNA: TGCGCCAGCAGCCCCCCTTCGGCGGCGGCCCAGTACTTC.